One and the same sample provided the 31 T cell receptor beta chains below, sequenced in a study of blood T cells in healthy people across ages. A second about 7 to 11 cycle PCR used barcoded and J-beta primers. TCRdb used MiXCR to reprocess the 5' RACE reads, holding one entry per CDR3 protein. The sample holds roughly 930,000 distinct CDR3 sequences, around 48% seen once. The sample consisted of blood. All receptors derive from a man aged 25 to 40 in good health.

This clonotype was counted at least ten times. The chain carries TRBV5-6 and TRBJ2-7, with D maybe TRBD1 (6 bases). The germline CDR1 and CDR2 sequences are SGHDT and YYEEEE. V lost 5 bases and J lost 0, with 12 bases in between. CDR3 length equals 14 residues. CDR3 sequence: CASRSGTYSYEQYF. CDR3 DNA: TGTGCCAGCAGGTCCGGGACATACTCCTACGAGCAGTACTTC.

Only a few counts were recorded for this clonotype. The chain employs TRBV25-1 and TRBJ2-1, with unresolved D. V lost 4 bases to trimming and J lost 2 bases, with 9 bases between them. The CDR3 runs to 14 residues. CDR1 and CDR2 from the germline V gene are MGHDK and SYGVNS. CDR3 sequence (DNA): TGTGCCAGCAGTGGGGTAGGCCCCTACAATGAGCAGTTCTTC. It translates to CASSGVGPYNEQFF.

The chain combines TRBV3-1 with TRBJ2-1; TRBD2 matches 8 bases. CDR3 length: 14 residues. CDR1 and CDR2 (germline): LGHDT, YNNKEL (reference sequence). With V trimmed by 0 bases and J by 8 bases, 3 bases remained unmatched. In nucleotides, the CDR3 is TGTGCCAGCAGCCAAGAGGCGGGAGGCCATGAGCAGTTCTTC. It codes for CASSQEAGGHEQFF.

This chain uses TRBV25-1 with TRBJ2-7, with a weak D call TRBD2 (6 bases). Trimming took 2 bases from V and 2 from J, leaving 13 bases between them. This CDR3 is 15 amino acids long. Germline CDR1 and CDR2: MGHDK and SYGVNS. The CDR3 sequence: CASSEGTGAAYEQYF. In nucleotides, the CDR3 is TGTGCCAGCAGTGAAGGGACGGGAGCGGCCTACGAGCAGTACTTC.

The genes are TRBV4-3 and TRBJ2-1; tentatively, D is TRBD1 (6 bases). Germline loops: CDR1 LGHNA, CDR2 YSLEER. CDR3 size: 13 residues. The V end was cut by 0 bases, the J end by 12 bases, with 12 bases between. The CDR3 reads CASSQDGGNRQFF. The CDR3 coding sequence is TGCGCCAGCAGCCAAGATGGGGGCAATCGGCAGTTCTTC.

The V call is TRBV12-3 or TRBV12-4, the J call TRBJ1-5; D is ambiguous. The CDR3 extends over 17 amino acids. The V and J ends lost 3 bases and 0 bases respectively, with 15 bases between them. This CDR3 reads CASSLTYQSYSNQPQHF. For the CDR3, the DNA is TGTGCCAGCAGTTTGACGTATCAGTCCTATAGCAATCAGCCCCAGCATTTT.

V gene TRBV5-1 combines with J gene TRBJ2-7; D not certain. CDR3 length: 14 residues. Trimming removed 0 bases from V and 0 bases from J, with 7 bases in between. Germline CDR1 and CDR2: SGHRS and YFSETQ. CDR3 sequence reads: CASSLEISSYEQYF. CDR3 DNA: TGCGCCAGCAGCTTGGAGATCAGCTCCTACGAGCAGTACTTC. Full variable domain (missing parts from reference TRBV5-1 and TRBJ2-7): KAGVTQTPRYLIKTRGQQVTLSCSPISGHRSVSWYQQTPGQGLQFLFEYFSETQRNKGNFPGRFSGRQFSNSRSEMNVSTLELGDSALYLCASSLEISSYEQYFGPGTRLTVT.

Only one count was recorded for this clonotype. CDR3 protein: CATSRDMGVEETQYF. CDR3 sequence (DNA): TGTGCCACCAGCAGAGATATGGGCGTTGAAGAGACCCAGTACTTC. V is TRBV15 and J is TRBJ2-5, with D unresolved. CDR1 and CDR2 from the germline V gene are LNHNV and YYDKDF (reference sequence). The CDR3 loop spans 15 amino acids. V was cut by 0 bases and J by 3 bases, with 11 bases left in between. The full variable domain, rest sourced from reference TRBV15 and TRBJ2-5, is DAMVIQNPRYQVTQFGKPVTLSCSQTLNHNVMYWYQQKSSQAPKLLFHYYDKDFNNEADTPDNFQSRRPNTSFCFLDIRSPGLGDTAMYLCATSRDMGVEETQYFGPGTRLLVL.

The V gene is TRBV28, the J gene TRBJ2-4; 7 positions match TRBD1. The germline V gene has CDR1 MDHEN and CDR2 SYDVKM. J lost 2 bases, V lost 5 bases, and 9 bases had no gene match. This CDR3 has 16 amino acids. CDR3: CASSGSGTVPKNIQYF. The CDR3 coding sequence is TGTGCCAGCAGTGGATCCGGGACAGTGCCCAAAAACATTCAGTACTTC.

The chain links TRBV28 to TRBJ2-5; 13 nucleotides align to TRBD2. The CDR3 extends over 13 amino acids. Germline lookup yields CDR1 MDHEN and CDR2 SYDVKM. The CDR3 here is CARLAGGQETQYF. CDR3 DNA sequence: TGTGCTAGACTAGCGGGGGGACAAGAGACCCAGTACTTC.

The rearrangement uses TRBV6-5 and TRBJ2-1; D remains ambiguous. Germline CDR1 and CDR2: MNHEY and SVGAGI. The V gene lost 2 bases and the J gene lost 12 bases, with 14 bases spanning the gap. The CDR3 spans 13 residues. CDR3 amino acids: CASSYISGSPQFF. CDR3 nucleotides: TGTGCCAGCAGTTACATCTCGGGCAGCCCGCAGTTCTTC.

This clonotype turned up a few times. This rearrangement joins TRBV4-1 to TRBJ2-3; TRBD1 matches at 10 bases. Germline V gene lookup returns CDR1 MGHRA and CDR2 YSYEKL. J was trimmed by 3 bases and V by 7 bases; bases with no gene match: 7. The CDR3 is 15 amino acids. CDR3 residues: CASTPPGQGTDTQYF. The CDR3 nucleotides read TGCGCCAGCACCCCACCGGGACAGGGGACAGATACGCAGTATTTT.

This clonotype was detected only once. J is TRBJ1-5 and V is TRBV6-5, with 9 positions matching TRBD1. Germline lookup yields CDR1 MNHEY and CDR2 SVGAGI. This CDR3 has 14 residues. With V trimmed by 5 bases and J by 5 bases, 4 bases remained unmatched. The DNA for the CDR3 is TGTGCCAGCAGTGCGGACAGGGGCTATCAGCCCCAGCATTTT. Protein product: CASSADRGYQPQHF.

This chain links TRBV20-1 with TRBJ2-7, with D unresolved. In germline, CDR1 is DFQATT, CDR2 SNEGSKA (reference sequence). V was cut by 5 bases and J by 0 bases, with 14 bases left in between. The CDR3 is 14 amino acids. The CDR3 region has the DNA TGCAGTGCTTTCCACGACCGTAGCTCCTACGAGCAGTACTTC. This encodes CSAFHDRSSYEQYF.

V usage is TRBV20-1 and J usage is TRBJ2-5; a weak D match, TRBD1 (7 bases). Between the trimmed V and J ends, which lost 5 bases and 2 bases, there was a span of 12 bases. CDR1 DFQATT and CDR2 SNEGSKA come from the germline V gene (reference sequence). This CDR3 has 13 amino acids. The chain's CDR3 is CSAQGGGQETQYF. The CDR3 DNA is TGCAGTGCTCAGGGGGGTGGGCAAGAGACCCAGTACTTC.

This clonotype turned up a few times. The rearrangement links TRBV28 to TRBJ1-1; D unresolved. CDR3 size: 11 residues. Germline V gives CDR1 MDHEN, CDR2 SYDVKM. V lost 5 bases, J lost 7 bases, and 8 bases lay in between. The CDR3 protein is CASSAPHEAFF. In DNA, the CDR3 is TGTGCCAGCAGTGCTCCCCATGAAGCTTTCTTT.

The chain has TRBV7-9 and TRBJ2-5, with TRBD2 matching over 8 bases. V gave up 1 base and J gave up 2 bases; unmatched junction bases: 6. This CDR3 spans 16 amino acids. Germline assignment: CDR1 SEHNR and CDR2 FQNEAQ (reference sequence). The CDR3 is CASSLGVAGIQETQYF. CDR3 nucleotides: TGTGCCAGCAGCTTAGGAGTAGCGGGGATACAAGAGACCCAGTACTTC.

The CDR3 bases are TGTGCCAGCAGCCCCCCCGGGACAGGTTACAATGAGCAGTTCTTC. Amino acids: CASSPPGTGYNEQFF. The chain has TRBV7-9 and TRBJ2-1, with 8 bases aligning to TRBD1. Germline CDR1 and CDR2: SEHNR and FQNEAQ (reference sequence). The junction had 7 bases not matched to a gene; V was cut back by 5 bases and J by 4 bases. The CDR3 spans 15 residues. Combining the CDR3 with reference TRBV7-9 and TRBJ2-1 gives the whole variable domain DTGVSQNPRHKITKRGQNVTFRCDPISEHNRLYWYRQTLGQGPEFLTYFQNEAQLEKSRLLSDRFSAERPKGSFSTLEIQRTEQGDSAMYLCASSPPGTGYNEQFFGPGTRLTVL.

This chain joins TRBV4-3 and TRBJ2-1; weak D call: TRBD2 (6 bases). In germline, CDR1 is LGHNA, CDR2 YSLEER. V lost 0 bases, J lost 7 bases, and 13 bases lay in between. This CDR3 has 15 amino acids. The CDR3 sequence: CASSQERQGGNEQFF. The DNA of the CDR3 is TGCGCCAGCAGCCAAGAGCGGCAGGGAGGAAATGAGCAGTTCTTC.

This clonotype was observed a handful of times. J is TRBJ1-2 and V is TRBV7-8; tentative D call: TRBD1 (6 bases). CDR1 is SGHVS and CDR2 is FQNEAQ in the germline V gene. The length of the CDR3 is 16 residues. V dropped 5 bases and J dropped 2 bases, with 18 bases sitting between them. CDR3 region: CASSPNPAGANYGYTF. The CDR3 DNA follows: TGTGCCAGCAGCCCCAACCCGGCAGGGGCGAACTATGGCTACACCTTC.

The V and J genes are TRBV4-2 and TRBJ2-1; D is tentatively TRBD1 or TRBD2 (5 bases each). The V and J ends lost 0 bases and 2 bases respectively, with 17 bases between them. Germline V gene sequence: CDR1 LGHNA, CDR2 YNFKEQ. The CDR3 contains 18 residues. The chain's CDR3 is CASSQDRHPGAPYNEQFF. The CDR3 DNA reads TGTGCCAGCAGCCAAGATCGGCATCCCGGGGCCCCCTACAATGAGCAGTTCTTC.

The rearrangement joins TRBV4-1 to TRBJ2-3; no clear D. Germline loops: CDR1 MGHRA, CDR2 YSYEKL. The CDR3 extends over 16 amino acids. Trimming removed 7 bases from V and 1 base from J, with 18 bases in between. The CDR3 coding sequence is TGCGCCAGCAAATCCCGCGGTGGAGAGGGCACAGATACGCAGTATTTT. It encodes CASKSRGGEGTDTQYF.

The rearrangement uses TRBV7-2 and TRBJ2-1; D is possibly TRBD1 (7 bases). Germline V gene lookup returns CDR1 SGHTA and CDR2 FQGNSA. V lost 3 bases, J lost 5 bases, and 17 bases lay in between. The CDR3 is 16 amino acids. The CDR3 sequence is CASSFASGGSDNEQFF. CDR3 nucleotides: TGTGCCAGCAGCTTTGCCTCAGGGGGGTCAGACAATGAGCAGTTCTTC.

The chain couples TRBV27 to TRBJ1-2; D not certain. Germline V gene data show CDR1 as MNHEY and CDR2 as SMNVEV (reference sequence). V was clipped by 4 bases and J by 2 bases, with 11 bases between them. The CDR3 extends over 14 amino acids. The CDR3 nucleotides read TGTGCCAGCAGTTCAACCCTTGGGAACTATGGCTACACCTTC. Translating it yields CASSSTLGNYGYTF.

This chain uses TRBV2 with TRBJ2-7, with D perhaps matching TRBD1 (5 bases). The CDR3 is 13 amino acids. Trimming removed 1 base at V and 6 bases at J, with 10 bases between. Germline V gives CDR1 SNHLY, CDR2 FYNNEI. The CDR3 DNA reads TGTGCCAGCAGTGAAGTGGGAAGGGGCGAGCAGTACTTC. Its translation: CASSEVGRGEQYF.

The genes are TRBV10-3 and TRBJ2-5; TRBD1 matches at 7 bases. The CDR3 loop spans 13 amino acids. Germline V gene data show CDR1 as ENHRY and CDR2 as SYGVKD. The J segment lost 4 bases and the V segment lost 8 bases, leaving 7 bases of the junction unmatched. This CDR3 reads CAIGDRVGETQYF. The CDR3 nucleotides are TGTGCCATCGGAGACAGGGTGGGAGAGACCCAGTACTTC.

CDR3 amino acids: CASSYSLGTPYEQYF. CDR3 bases: TGTGCCAGCAGTTACTCGCTTGGGACACCCTACGAGCAGTACTTC. The gene calls are TRBV6-5 and TRBJ2-5, with D possibly TRBD1 on 6 matching bases. The J call is in doubt because the DNA end fits TRBJ2-7 better. This CDR3 comprises 15 residues. Germline V CDR1 and CDR2: MNHEY, SVGAGI.

The genes are TRBV10-2 and TRBJ2-7; 9 bases are a match to TRBD1. V trimming: 6 bases; J trimming: 3 bases; junction bases outside the gene matches: 3. Germline CDR1 is WSHSY and CDR2 is SAAADI. This CDR3 comprises 13 residues. The CDR3 region has the DNA TGCGCCAGCAGGGGACAGGGACTCTACGAGCAGTACTTC. Protein product: CASRGQGLYEQYF.

The chain links TRBV12-3 or TRBV12-4 to TRBJ1-2, with TRBD1 matching 11 bases. V was clipped by 6 bases and J by 4 bases; unmatched bases: 7. The CDR3 is 15 residues long. CDR3: CASSQGDRGSYGYTF. CDR3 DNA sequence: TGTGCCAGCAGCCAAGGGGACAGGGGGTCCTATGGCTACACCTTC.

The chain joins TRBV7-9 to TRBJ2-7; 8 bases fit TRBD2. The germline gives CDR1 SEHNR, CDR2 FQNEAQ (reference sequence). V was pared by 1 base and J by 2 bases, with 10 bases of the junction left unmatched. This CDR3 is 17 amino acids long. CDR3 nucleotide sequence: TGTGCCAGCAGCTTAGAACCCAGCGGGGGCCCCACCTACGAGCAGTACTTC. It is translated as CASSLEPSGGPTYEQYF. Full variable domain (missing parts from reference TRBV7-9 and TRBJ2-7): DTGVSQNPRHKITKRGQNVTFRCDPISEHNRLYWYRQTLGQGPEFLTYFQNEAQLEKSRLLSDRFSAERPKGSFSTLEIQRTEQGDSAMYLCASSLEPSGGPTYEQYFGPGTRLTVT.

The chain combines TRBV6-6 with TRBJ2-1; D possibly uses TRBD1 or TRBD2 (7 bases each). This CDR3 comprises 13 residues. V lost 7 bases to trimming and J lost 8 bases, with 15 bases between them. Germline-derived CDR1 and CDR2 are MNHNY and SVGAGI (reference sequence). For the CDR3, the DNA is TGTGCCAGCATTCAGGGGGGGGCCTATGAGCAGTTCTTC. This codes for CASIQGGAYEQFF.